These T cell receptor beta chains were read from a single sample in a study of cytomegalovirus exposure and HLA in healthy donors. The assay was immunoSEQ multiplex PCR, and TCRdb's table has in-frame clones only and misses some. Of over 100,000 clones listed, approximately 78% are singletons. The sequenced sample consisted of PBMCs. All receptors come from a female donor in good health and CMV-seronegative. The CDR3 runs from the conserved cysteine through the conserved F or W. A D gene is named only where the DNA matches it firmly. The size of a clone is reported for some rows only, either as once, few or many, or as a class for expanded clones.

D	V	J	size	CDR3	DNA
NA	TRBV5-6	TRBJ2-5	once	CASTRPDIRVQETQYF	TGTGCCAGCACCAGACCGGACATAAGGGTTCAAGAGACCCAGTACTTC
TRBD1	TRBV6-5	TRBJ2-2	NA	CASSYARDSGELFF	TGTGCCAGCAGTTACGCCCGGGACAGCGGGGAGCTGTTTTTT
NA	TRBV19	TRBJ2-2	few	CASSIPQGTGELFF	TGTGCCAGTAGTATACCGCAGGGAACCGGGGAGCTGTTTTTT
NA	TRBV23-1	TRBJ2-7	few	CASSQLDSYEQYF	TGCGCCAGCAGTCAATTGGACAGCTACGAGCAGTACTTC
TRBD2	TRBV5-6	TRBJ2-1	NA	CASSLGGLAGGGTYNEQFF	TGTGCCAGCAGCTTGGGGGGACTAGCGGGAGGCGGGACCTACAATGAGCAGTTCTTC
NA	TRBV7-9	TRBJ2-4	NA	CASSLGGQRIQYF	TGTGCCAGCAGCTTGGGGGGGCAGCGCATTCAGTACTTC
TRBD1	TRBV7-6	TRBJ1-1	NA	CASSLTRGTGQPMNTEAFF	TGTGCCAGCAGCTTGACTCGGGGTACGGGACAGCCTATGAACACTGAAGCTTTCTTT
TRBD2	TRBV5-1	TRBJ2-3	NA	CASSLLWGGTDTQYF	TGCGCCAGCAGCTTGCTCTGGGGGGGGACAGATACGCAGTATTTT
NA	TRBV6-1	TRBJ2-7	few	CASSEVVRGKGEQYF	TGTGCCAGCAGTGAAGTGGTCAGGGGAAAAGGCGAGCAGTACTTC
NA	TRBV7-9	TRBJ2-1	NA	CASSLGGEDIAYEQFF	TGTGCCAGCAGCTTAGGGGGGGAGGACATAGCATATGAGCAGTTCTTC
NA	TRBV2	TRBJ2-1	NA	CASSGERYEYNEQFF	TGTGCCAGCAGTGGGGAGCGGTACGAATACAATGAGCAGTTCTTC
NA	TRBV7-3	TRBJ2-5	NA	CASSLRVGETQYF	TGTGCCAGCAGCTTAAGGGTCGGGGAGACCCAGTACTTC
NA	TRBV4-1	TRBJ1-2	once	CASSQETGPGYGYTF	TGCGCCAGCAGCCAAGAAACAGGTCCGGGCTATGGCTACACCTTC
TRBD1	TRBV27	TRBJ2-7	once	CASSTGTGGRDEQYF	TGTGCCAGCAGTACAGGGACAGGGGGCAGGGACGAGCAGTACTTC
TRBD1	TRBV9	TRBJ1-2	NA	CASTPFRDSTLNYGYTF	TGTGCCAGCACCCCGTTTCGGGACAGTACCTTAAACTATGGCTACACCTTC
NA	TRBV5-1	TRBJ1-3	once	CASSAGSASGNTIYF	TGCGCCAGCAGCGCAGGGTCAGCATCAGGAAACACCATATATTTT
NA	TRBV19	TRBJ1-4	NA	CASSYARSATNEKLFF	TGTGCCAGTAGTTATGCCCGGAGTGCAACTAATGAAAAACTGTTTTTT
NA	TRBV7-2	TRBJ2-2	NA	CASSLARSRVGELFF	TGTGCCAGCAGCTTGGCTAGATCGAGGGTCGGGGAGCTGTTTTTT
TRBD1	TRBV7-2	TRBJ1-2	NA	CASSLAAGGHYGYTF	TGTGCCAGCAGCTTAGCGGCAGGGGGCCACTATGGCTACACCTTC
NA	TRBV27	TRBJ1-2	NA	CASSLRPGNYGYTF	TGTGCCAGCAGTTTGCGTCCAGGGAACTATGGCTACACCTTC
NA	TRBV27	TRBJ2-7	NA	CASSLNRAEGVHEQYF	TGTGCCAGCAGTTTAAATAGGGCAGAGGGGGTTCACGAGCAGTACTTC
NA	TRBV5-1	TRBJ1-2	NA	CASSLSVQSYGYTF	TGCGCCAGCAGCTTGTCCGTGCAGTCATATGGCTACACCTTC
TRBD1	TRBV6-5	TRBJ1-2	NA	CASSYGTGGQWAF	TGTGCCAGCAGTTACGGGACAGGGGGCCAGTGGGCCTTC
NA	TRBV7-9	TRBJ1-1	NA	CASSLGYSPNTEAFF	TGTGCCAGCAGCTTAGGGTACAGTCCGAACACTGAAGCTTTCTTT
TRBD1	TRBV6-1	TRBJ2-7	few	CASSRDRVSEQYF	TGTGCCAGCAGCCGGGACAGGGTAAGCGAGCAGTACTTC
TRBD1	TRBV18	TRBJ2-7	few	CASSRQGATGHEQYF	TGTGCCAGCTCCCGACAGGGAGCGACAGGGCACGAGCAGTACTTC
TRBD1	TRBV6-6	TRBJ2-2	NA	CASSYSTGVGTGELFF	TGTGCCAGCAGTTACTCTACAGGGGTGGGCACCGGGGAGCTGTTTTTT
TRBD1	TRBV10-3	TRBJ1-5	NA	CAISEDRDQPQHF	TGTGCCATCAGTGAGGACAGGGATCAGCCCCAGCATTTT
NA	TRBV20-1	TRBJ2-3	NA	CSASWRDTQYF	TGCAGTGCTAGTTGGAGAGATACGCAGTATTTT
NA	TRBV7-2	TRBJ2-4	NA	CASSLSGVQYF	TGTGCCAGCAGCTTGTCAGGGGTGCAGTACTTC
NA	TRBV2	TRBJ1-5	NA	CASSEMEYSNQPQHF	TGTGCCAGCAGTGAAATGGAGTATAGCAATCAGCCCCAGCATTTT
NA	TRBV7-9	TRBJ2-3	once	CASSFWQTGGTDTQYF	TGTGCCAGCAGCTTTTGGCAAACAGGAGGCACAGATACGCAGTATTTT
TRBD2	TRBV15	TRBJ2-1	NA	CATSRDRGVNEQFF	TGTGCCACCAGCAGAGATCGGGGGGTAAATGAGCAGTTCTTC
NA	TRBV4-2	TRBJ1-1	NA	CASSQDQANTEAFF	TGTGCCAGCAGCCAAGATCAGGCTAACACTGAAGCTTTCTTT
TRBD1	TRBV27	TRBJ2-2	NA	CASSLRQGSTGELFF	TGTGCCAGCAGTTTAAGACAGGGAAGCACCGGGGAGCTGTTTTTT
TRBD1	TRBV14	TRBJ2-5	NA	CASSHGTGVEETQYF	TGTGCCAGCAGCCACGGGACAGGGGTGGAGGAGACCCAGTACTTC
NA	TRBV5-1	TRBJ2-6	NA	CASSRSAGTGANVLTF	TGCGCCAGCAGCAGGTCTGCAGGGACTGGGGCCAACGTCCTGACTTTC
NA	TRBV4-3	TRBJ1-1	NA	CASSQDGGRGTEAFF	TGCGCCAGCAGCCAAGATGGAGGCCGTGGTACTGAAGCTTTCTTT
TRBD1	TRBV11-3	TRBJ2-7	NA	CASSLRGTGPYEQYF	TGTGCCAGCAGCTTAAGGGGGACAGGTCCCTACGAGCAGTACTTC
NA	TRBV5-1	TRBJ2-5	NA	CASSFTGSRSVETQYF	TGCGCCAGCAGCTTCACCGGGAGTCGGAGCGTGGAGACCCAGTACTTC
TRBD1	TRBV7-3	TRBJ2-2	NA	CASRGQILTGELFF	TGTGCCAGCAGGGGACAGATCCTCACCGGGGAGCTGTTTTTT
TRBD2	TRBV6-5	TRBJ2-3	NA	CASSYRAGGTDTQYF	TGTGCCAGCAGTTACAGAGCGGGAGGCACAGATACGCAGTATTTT
TRBD1	TRBV28	TRBJ2-1	NA	CASSRPGQGGDEQFF	TGTGCCAGCAGCCGGCCGGGACAGGGTGGGGATGAGCAGTTCTTC
TRBD2	TRBV4-3	TRBJ2-3	NA	CASSRILAGSQDTQYF	TGCGCCAGCAGCCGAATACTAGCGGGATCACAAGATACGCAGTATTTT
NA	TRBV5-1	TRBJ1-2	NA	CASRPDGYGYTF	TGCGCCAGCAGGCCAGATGGCTATGGCTACACCTTC
NA	TRBV5-1	TRBJ1-1	NA	CASSSTRVSTGAFF	TGCGCCAGCAGCTCGACCAGGGTGAGTACTGGAGCTTTCTTT
NA	TRBV4-3	TRBJ2-1	NA	CASSQETDNYNEQFF	TGCGCCAGCAGCCAAGAGACGGACAATTACAATGAGCAGTTCTTC
NA	TRBV18	TRBJ2-7	NA	CASSPRQATYEQYF	TGTGCCAGCTCACCACGGCAGGCTACCTACGAGCAGTACTTC
TRBD1	TRBV5-6	TRBJ2-7	NA	CASSVTGGLVSYEQYF	TGTGCCAGCAGCGTCACAGGGGGCCTTGTCTCCTACGAGCAGTACTTC
NA	TRBV28	TRBJ2-7	NA	CASSSTGAYEQYF	TGTGCCAGCAGTTCCACTGGAGCCTACGAGCAGTACTTC
TRBD1	TRBV5-1	TRBJ1-2	NA	CASSWEGQGRDYGYTF	TGCGCCAGCAGCTGGGAGGGACAGGGAAGAGACTATGGCTACACCTTC
TRBD2	TRBV29-1	TRBJ2-1	NA	CSVVSPAGVHNEQFF	TGCAGCGTTGTAAGCCCGGCGGGAGTGCACAATGAGCAGTTCTTC